These T cell receptor beta chains were read from a single sample in a study of T-cell memory formation after mild COVID-19. TCRdb called the 5' RACE reads again in MiXCR, with one record for every CDR3 protein. The profile shows approximately 190,000 distinct CDR3 sequences, about a sixth of them singletons. Material: PBMCs or a T cell subset sorted from them (not recorded which). Receptors were obtained from an adult woman who had mild COVID-19 (a few samples of this study predate the infection). Cell type and time point are not known. Both conserved end residues are part of each CDR3. Fields, in order: J gene, clone size, V gene, D gene, CDR3 DNA, CDR3 protein. D genes are given only for firm matches. Not all rows give a size; the values are once, few, many and, for expanded clones, a class.

>TRBJ2-1|few|TRBV7-2|TRBD2
TGTGCCAGCAGAGGCGGGACTAGCGGGGTTCGTGAGCAGTTCTTC
CASRGGTSGVREQFF
>TRBJ2-3|NA|TRBV9|NA
TGTGCCAGCAGCTTTGGGACTGCCACAGATACGCAGTATTTT
CASSFGTATDTQYF
>TRBJ1-6|NA|TRBV7-9|NA
TGTGCCAGCAGCTTGACCCCAGGACAGTCGAATTCACCCCTCCACTTT
CASSLTPGQSNSPLHF
>TRBJ2-2|many|TRBV5-1|TRBD1
TGCGCCAGCAGCCCTGGGACAGTCACCGGGGAGCTGTTTTTT
CASSPGTVTGELFF
>TRBJ2-7|NA|TRBV18|NA
TGTGCCAGCTCAGGAAAGGGCTTAGACGAGCAGTACTTC
CASSGKGLDEQYF
>TRBJ2-2|NA|TRBV12-3/TRBV12-4|TRBD2
TGTGCCAGCAGCCATAGCGGGAGGGGTACCGGGGAGCTGTTTTTT
CASSHSGRGTGELFF
>TRBJ1-2|NA|TRBV29-1|NA
TGCAGCGTTGAAAGGCAACCGGGGCCGGGGGGCTACACCTTC
CSVERQPGPGGYTF
>TRBJ1-5|few|TRBV6-1|TRBD1
TGTGCCACCAAGACCGGGACAGGGGGTCAGCCCCAGCATTTT
CATKTGTGGQPQHF
>TRBJ2-3|many|TRBV4-2|NA
TGTGCCAGCAGCCTAGCCGCAGGGCAGGGCACAGATACGCAGTATTTT
CASSLAAGQGTDTQYF
>TRBJ1-5|NA|TRBV12-3/TRBV12-4|NA
TGTGCCAGCAGTTTTAGAAGCAATCAGCCCCAGCATTTT
CASSFRSNQPQHF
>TRBJ2-6|many|TRBV5-5|NA
TGTGCCAGCAGCCTGACCCGGGCCGACTCTGGGGCCAACGTCCTGACTTTC
CASSLTRADSGANVLTF
>TRBJ1-2|NA|TRBV29-1|NA
TGCAGCGTAGGCACAGGGTTTAACTATGGCTACACCTTC
CSVGTGFNYGYTF
>TRBJ2-1|NA|TRBV5-1|TRBD2
TGCGCCAGCCACCGACTAGCGGGGGGCACCTACAATGAGCAGTTCTTC
CASHRLAGGTYNEQFF
>TRBJ1-2|few|TRBV20-1|TRBD1
TGCAGTGCGCCGGGACAGAACTATGGCTACACCTTC
CSAPGQNYGYTF
>TRBJ2-3|many|TRBV3-1|NA
TGTGCCAGCAGCCAAGGCAACACAGATACGCAGTATTTT
CASSQGNTDTQYF
>TRBJ2-1|NA|TRBV30|NA
TGTGCCTGGAGTGTAGGTGGGTCCTACAATGAGCAGTTCTTC
CAWSVGGSYNEQFF
>TRBJ2-1|NA|TRBV20-1|TRBD2
TGCAGTGCTAGAGATGTCGGGACTAGCGGGGGGGACAATGAGCAGTTCTTC
CSARDVGTSGGDNEQFF
>TRBJ1-6|NA|TRBV12-3/TRBV12-4|NA
TGTGCCAGCAGTGGGACGGCGAATTCACCCCTCCACTTT
CASSGTANSPLHF
>TRBJ2-1|NA|TRBV7-2|NA
TGTGCCAGCAGCCTCCCCCGAGGGAGCCACAATGAGCAGTTCTTC
CASSLPRGSHNEQFF
>TRBJ2-3|NA|TRBV7-8|NA
TGTGCCAGCAGCCGGACCCCCACGAATACGCAGTATTTT
CASSRTPTNTQYF
>TRBJ2-3|many|TRBV7-9|TRBD2
TGTGCCAGCAGCCACGGGACTAGCGAACCAGATACGCAGTATTTT
CASSHGTSEPDTQYF
>TRBJ2-7|NA|TRBV7-6|NA
TGTGCCAGCGCCAGCGGGTATTACGAGCAGTACTTC
CASASGYYEQYF
>TRBJ2-7|few|TRBV7-2|NA
TGTGCCAGCAGCTTCGATCCGGACTCCTACGAGCAGTACTTC
CASSFDPDSYEQYF
>TRBJ2-3|many|TRBV14|TRBD2
TGTGCCAGCAGCACTCTACTAGCGGGGGGGCTGGCAGATACGCAGTATTTT
CASSTLLAGGLADTQYF
>TRBJ1-3|NA|TRBV5-1|NA
TGCGCCAGCAGCTTGGCGGCAGGCGGTGGAAACACCATATATTTT
CASSLAAGGGNTIYF
>TRBJ2-3|few|TRBV20-1|NA
TGCAGTGCCACGGGACTCAGACCAGATACGCAGTATTTT
CSATGLRPDTQYF
>TRBJ2-2|NA|TRBV4-2|NA
TGTGTCAGCAGCCAAGATAGGGGGGACACCGGGGAGCTGTTTTTT
CVSSQDRGDTGELFF
>TRBJ2-1|NA|TRBV20-1|TRBD1
TGCAGTGCTATTAAACCCGGGACAGGGTACAATGAGCAGTTCTTC
CSAIKPGTGYNEQFF
>TRBJ1-2|many|TRBV20-1|NA
TGCAGTGCTAACAAAGGGCGACAGTTTCACTACACCTTC
CSANKGRQFHYTF
>TRBJ1-5|few|TRBV5-5|TRBD1
TGTGCCAGCAGCTTGGCGATGGGACAGCATCAGCCCCAGCATTTT
CASSLAMGQHQPQHF
>TRBJ2-5|NA|TRBV6-6|NA
TGTGCCAGCAGTTACTACCAAGAGACCCAGTACTTC
CASSYYQETQYF
>TRBJ2-7|few|TRBV12-3/TRBV12-4|NA
TGTGCCATAGGGGGGGTTGGAGACGAGCAGTACTTC
CAIGGVGDEQYF
>TRBJ2-1|NA|TRBV5-1|NA
TGCGCCAGCAGCTTGGAGGGGGGGGAAGAAGAGCAGTTCTTC
CASSLEGGEEEQFF
>TRBJ2-5|medium-sized|TRBV2|NA
TGTGCCAGCAGGACCTGGCAAGAGACCCAGTACTTC
CASRTWQETQYF
>TRBJ2-1|NA|TRBV27|TRBD2
TGTGCCAGCAGTTCTAGCGGGGTATTGGGCAATGAGCAGTTCTTC
CASSSSGVLGNEQFF
>TRBJ1-2|few|TRBV5-1|TRBD1
TGCGCCAGCAGCCCGGGGACAGGGGCCTATGGCTACACCTTC
CASSPGTGAYGYTF
>TRBJ1-5|few|TRBV6-1|NA
TGTGCCAGCAGTGAAGCCCAGGGAATTTTAGAGCCCCAGCATTTT
CASSEAQGILEPQHF
>TRBJ2-7|many|TRBV20-1|TRBD1
TGCAGTGCTAGAGATAGGATAAGTCTTCGGGACAGGGCTGACGAGCAGTACTTC
CSARDRISLRDRADEQYF
>TRBJ2-4|few|TRBV5-4|NA
TGTGCCAGCAGCTTGGCCGCGGGCAGCTTAGCCAAAAACATTCAGTACTTC
CASSLAAGSLAKNIQYF
>TRBJ1-2|NA|TRBV9|TRBD1
TGTGCCAGCAGCGCAACAGGGGCGTCGGTGAAAAACTATGGCTACACCTTC
CASSATGASVKNYGYTF
>TRBJ1-5|NA|TRBV20-1|NA
TGCAGTGCTCCTTCTGGCGGTAGCAATCAGCCCCAGCATTTT
CSAPSGGSNQPQHF
>TRBJ2-4|few|TRBV11-2|TRBD2
TGTGCCAGCAGCTTAGAAATACTAGCGGGGGGGCCGGGGTCCAAAAACATTCAGTACTTC
CASSLEILAGGPGSKNIQYF